This TCR beta chain came from a study of breast tumors, draining lymph nodes, adjacent tissues. Whole-study findings and limits: Data fit most tumor T cells coming from lymph node, expanding in tumor. Tumor T cell lymph node origin was a supported hypothesis, not proven.

Breast cancer patients provided tissue from their axillary draining lymph nodes. TCRdb re-analysed the multiplex PCR reads in MiXCR, keeping a single row per CDR3 protein. The sample has roughly 130,000 distinct CDR3 sequences; about 31% are singletons. In this sample, this clonotype turned up many times. Its target is unknown. The CDR3 runs 15 residues. Trimming stripped 0 bases from V and 5 bases from J, with 8 bases between. This TCR came from a female donor with breast cancer. Some clones in this sample may be carry-over from other donors' samples. The material sequenced was axillary lymph node tissue. The gene calls are TRBV12-3 or TRBV12-4 and TRBJ1-6; D call uncertain. CDR3 in amino acids: CASSLADGDNSPLHF. The DNA for the CDR3 is TGTGCCAGCAGTTTAGCGGACGGCGATAATTCACCCCTCCACTTT.